The clone carrying this T cell receptor (beta chain) was recorded many times. These data originate in a study of T cells in Graves' hyperthyroidism and ophthalmopathy. Amplified TCR beta CDR3 regions came from RNA transcripts. HTBI primers were employed in a first-round RT-PCR of the TCR CDR3. TCRdb redid the calling of the multiplex PCR reads with MiXCR, one entry per CDR3 protein. The data show about 560,000 distinct CDR3 sequences, about a sixth seen once. Trimming took off 4 bases at V and 8 bases at J, with 23 bases between the two ends. Germline V CDR1 and CDR2: MDHEN, SYDVKM. CDR3 length: 16 residues.

This clonotype was obtained from a woman in her thirties with Graves' hyperthyroidism. The sample comprised blood. The chain recombines TRBV28 with TRBJ1-2, with a weak D call TRBD1 (5 bases). CDR3 sequence reads: CASSSVTSEGPPGYTF. The CDR3 DNA reads as TGTGCCAGCAGTTCCGTAACCTCCGAGGGACCCCCGGGCTACACCTTC.